The rows below give T cell receptor beta chains drawn from one sample of a study of T cell responses to AZD1222 COVID-19 vaccine. Sequencing used immunoSEQ multiplex PCR; TCRdb keeps in-frame clones, though not all of them. The sample holds some 280,000 clones; 94% are singletons and the top ten take 0.55%. The sequenced sample was peripheral blood, obtained 28 days after the second AZD1222 dose. The receptor set was obtained from an adult who received the AZD1222 COVID-19 vaccine. The CDR3 runs from the conserved cysteine through the conserved F or W. The D gene is left open where the match is weak. Not every row has a clone size; where given, it reads once, few, many or a size class.

TRBV28	TRBD1	NA	TRBJ2-7	TGTGCCAGCAGTTTACCCGGGACAGGCTACGAGCAGTACTTC	CASSLPGTGYEQYF
TRBV18	NA	NA	TRBJ1-1	TGTGCCAGCTCACGAGGAGGGAACACTGAAGCTTTCTTT	CASSRGGNTEAFF
TRBV6-2/TRBV6-3	NA	once	TRBJ1-4	TGTGCCAGCAGTTACTCGGCGGGGGGATCTGTTGAAAAACTGTTTTTT	CASSYSAGGSVEKLFF
TRBV3-1/TRBV3-2	NA	NA	TRBJ1-2	TGTGCCAGCAGCCAAGATGCCCTCCGCGGCTACACCTTC	CASSQDALRGYTF
TRBV7-2	NA	once	TRBJ1-5	TGTGCCAGCAGCTTAGTTGAGGCGGATAATCAGCCCCAGCATTTT	CASSLVEADNQPQHF
TRBV29-1	NA	NA	TRBJ2-3	TGCAGCGTCCAAGATGGGGCAGATACGCAGTATTTT	CSVQDGADTQYF
TRBV6-2/TRBV6-3	TRBD1	NA	TRBJ2-7	TGTGCCAGCAGTTACCGAGGGGGCCACGAGCAGTACTTC	CASSYRGGHEQYF
TRBV4-3	NA	NA	TRBJ2-1	TGCGCCAGCAGCCTGGGCCCCCTGGGGCACAATGAGCAGTTCTTC	CASSLGPLGHNEQFF
TRBV2	NA	NA	TRBJ2-3	TGTGCCAGCAGTGGGGGGCTCAATACGCAGTATTTT	CASSGGLNTQYF
TRBV28	NA	NA	TRBJ1-5	TGTGCCAGCAGTTTAAAGGGAAATCAGCCCCAGCATTTT	CASSLKGNQPQHF